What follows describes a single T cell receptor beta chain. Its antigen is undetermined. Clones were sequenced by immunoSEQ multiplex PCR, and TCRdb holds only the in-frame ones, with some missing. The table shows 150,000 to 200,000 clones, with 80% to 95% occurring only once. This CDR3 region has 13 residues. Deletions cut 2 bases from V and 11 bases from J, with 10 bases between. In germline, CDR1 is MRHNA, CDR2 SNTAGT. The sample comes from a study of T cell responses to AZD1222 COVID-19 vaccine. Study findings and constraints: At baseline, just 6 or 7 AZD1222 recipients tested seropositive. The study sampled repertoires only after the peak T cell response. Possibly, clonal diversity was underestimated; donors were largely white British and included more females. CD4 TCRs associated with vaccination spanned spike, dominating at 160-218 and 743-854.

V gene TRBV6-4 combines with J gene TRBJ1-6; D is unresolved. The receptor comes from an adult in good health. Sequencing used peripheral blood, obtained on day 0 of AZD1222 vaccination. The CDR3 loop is CASSDNRRAPLHF. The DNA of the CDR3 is TGTGCCAGCAGTGACAATCGGAGGGCACCCCTCCACTTT.